The TCR beta chain described here comes from a study of cytomegalovirus exposure and HLA in healthy donors. V shed 4 bases and J 2 bases; nucleotides not matched to a gene: 6. The CDR3 length is 14 residues. Germline CDR1 and CDR2: SGHKS and YYEKEE (reference sequence). Concerning this clone itself: The antigen is unknown.

A multiplex PCR was run with 60 Vbeta primers and 13 Jbeta primers. Assay: immunoSEQ multiplex PCR; the TCRdb copy retains only in-frame clones and omits some. The table includes some 130,000 clones, 65% to 80% detected once. General study findings and limits: Across donors, presence/absence analyses took sequencing depth to be roughly uniform.

V usage is TRBV5-5 and J usage is TRBJ2-7; 7 nucleotides agree with TRBD1. The sample was PBMCs. This TCR derives from a male donor in good health and CMV-seropositive. The CDR3 loop reads CASSPRQGPYEQYF. CDR3 coding DNA: TGTGCCAGCAGCCCTAGACAGGGACCCTACGAGCAGTACTTC.